Detailed here is one T cell receptor (beta chain). Clones were read by immunoSEQ multiplex PCR, and TCRdb kept only the in-frame ones, dropping some. This sample has 16,000 or so clones, with approximately 86% found just once. This sample was taken from a study of OX40 agonist ivuxolimab in advanced cancers. Study as a whole: One hepatocellular carcinoma and a couple of cutaneous melanoma patients partially responded.

Germline V gene sequence: CDR1 MNHEY, CDR2 SMNVEV (reference sequence). The V and J ends lost 5 bases and 7 bases respectively, with 15 bases between them. The CDR3 covers 14 residues. This clonotype was sampled from an adult with an advanced solid tumor such as melanoma, head and neck, liver or kidney cancer. The J gene is TRBJ2-4, the V gene TRBV27; tentatively, D is TRBD2 (5 bases). Specimen: CD4+ or CD8+ T cells sorted from blood, collected in a trial of the OX40 agonist ivuxolimab. The CDR3 DNA follows: TGTGCCAGCAGTCTAGCAGCAGAGCTTAACATTCAGTACTTC. Translated: CASSLAAELNIQYF.